A selection of T cell receptor beta chains follows, all from one sample in a study of blood T cell repertoires in COVID-19. Clones were sequenced by immunoSEQ multiplex PCR, and TCRdb holds only the in-frame ones, with some missing. The table has about 140,000 clones, about 77% seen once. The sequencing input was peripheral blood. Receptors were obtained from a woman between 50 and 59 years old with active or convalescent COVID-19. Each CDR3 is given with its conserved first and last residue. Fields, in order: CDR3 protein, clone size, J gene, V gene. The size entry is marked missing in some rows and otherwise reads once, few, many or a size class.

CDR3 protein: CASSLAGAWDEQYF
clone size: -
J gene: TRBJ2-7
V gene: TRBV5-1

CDR3 protein: CASSQDHGEGNTIYF
clone size: -
J gene: TRBJ1-3
V gene: TRBV3-1/TRBV3-2

CDR3 protein: CASSQEQGSGYTF
clone size: -
J gene: TRBJ1-2
V gene: TRBV4-3

CDR3 protein: CASSLRSGGNSPLHF
clone size: once
J gene: TRBJ1-6
V gene: TRBV28

CDR3 protein: CASSPAGLAVTDTQYF
clone size: -
J gene: TRBJ2-3
V gene: TRBV7-9

CDR3 protein: CASSSGLAGAGAEQYF
clone size: -
J gene: TRBJ2-7
V gene: TRBV7-2

CDR3 protein: CASREATQWEQFF
clone size: -
J gene: TRBJ2-1
V gene: TRBV2

CDR3 protein: CASSLTRRDRGIDTQYF
clone size: -
J gene: TRBJ2-3
V gene: TRBV7-9

CDR3 protein: CASSFRENTEAFF
clone size: once
J gene: TRBJ1-1
V gene: TRBV27

CDR3 protein: CASSRGPAGGNYGYTF
clone size: -
J gene: TRBJ1-2
V gene: TRBV18

CDR3 protein: CASNNRVNEAFF
clone size: -
J gene: TRBJ1-1
V gene: TRBV19

CDR3 protein: CASSELAGRLEQYF
clone size: -
J gene: TRBJ2-7
V gene: TRBV6-1

CDR3 protein: CASSSSTRSENNEQFF
clone size: -
J gene: TRBJ2-1
V gene: TRBV5-1

CDR3 protein: CASSLGGSSPNNEQFF
clone size: -
J gene: TRBJ2-1
V gene: TRBV5-4

CDR3 protein: CASSKWDRRSSGANVLTF
clone size: few
J gene: TRBJ2-6
V gene: TRBV28

CDR3 protein: CASSRPGLMNTEAFF
clone size: -
J gene: TRBJ1-1
V gene: TRBV6-5

CDR3 protein: CASSSGNTGELFF
clone size: few
J gene: TRBJ2-2
V gene: TRBV7-3

CDR3 protein: CASSGGDHDYGYTF
clone size: -
J gene: TRBJ1-2
V gene: TRBV6-2/TRBV6-3